These 3 T cell receptor beta chains originate from one sample sequenced in a study of T cells in Graves' hyperthyroidism and ophthalmopathy. It was RNA transcripts that yielded the amplified TCR beta CDR3 regions. First-round RT-PCR of the TCR CDR3 relied on the HTBI primer set. TCRdb re-analysed the multiplex PCR reads in MiXCR, keeping a single row per CDR3 protein. The top ten hold 26% of the sample, which has 450,000 to 650,000 distinct CDR3 sequences, under 25% seen once. The specimen sequenced was blood. These receptors originate from a young man with Graves' hyperthyroidism.

This clonotype was observed at least ten times. This chain joins TRBV12-3 or TRBV12-4 and TRBJ1-2; D not resolved. This CDR3 region has 13 residues. The V gene lost 2 bases and the J gene lost 6 bases, with 10 bases spanning the gap. The CDR3 coding sequence is TGTGCCAGCAGTTTACGTAACGGTGATGGCTACACCTTC. Its protein product is CASSLRNGDGYTF.

This clonotype occurred many times. The J gene is TRBJ2-7, the V gene TRBV20-1, with 11 positions matching TRBD2. J was trimmed by 2 bases and V by 3 bases; bases with no gene match: 3. Germline loops: CDR1 DFQATT, CDR2 SNEGSKA (reference sequence). The CDR3 is 14 amino acids. The DNA for the CDR3 is TGCAGTGCTAGCACTAGCGGGGGTCCCTACGAGCAGTACTTC. This gives the protein CSASTSGGPYEQYF.

The sample holds many counts of this clonotype. The V gene is TRBV20-1, the J gene TRBJ2-5, with D hard to call. Trimming took 0 bases from V and 3 from J, leaving 11 bases between them. CDR3 length: 14 amino acids. The V gene's germline CDR1 is DFQATT and CDR2 SNEGSKA (reference sequence). The CDR3 DNA reads TGCAGTGCTAGAGAAAGGGAATGGAAAGAGACCCAGTACTTC. It is translated as CSAREREWKETQYF.